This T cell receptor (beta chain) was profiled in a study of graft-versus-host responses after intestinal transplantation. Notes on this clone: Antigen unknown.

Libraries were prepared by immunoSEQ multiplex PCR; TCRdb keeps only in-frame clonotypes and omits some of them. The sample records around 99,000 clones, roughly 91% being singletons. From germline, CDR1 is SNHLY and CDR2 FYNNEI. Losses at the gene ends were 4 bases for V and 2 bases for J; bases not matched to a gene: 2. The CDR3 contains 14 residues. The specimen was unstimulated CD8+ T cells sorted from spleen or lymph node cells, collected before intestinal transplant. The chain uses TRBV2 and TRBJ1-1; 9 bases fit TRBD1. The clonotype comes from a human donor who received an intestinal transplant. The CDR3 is CASSGTGGNTEAFF. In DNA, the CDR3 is TGTGCCAGCAGTGGAACAGGGGGCAACACTGAAGCTTTCTTT.